This T cell receptor (beta chain) was recorded in a study of CD8+CD57+ T cells in acquired aplastic anemia. Looking at the study overall: Sorted CD4+ and CD8+ cells yielded 3 to 3.5 ug of DNA on average. Study-wide points: CD8+ Simpson's diversity in patients was not significantly different from that in controls.

For CDR3 and TCR beta VDJ profiling, genomic DNA was the template used. TCRdb redid the calling of the reads with MiXCR, one entry per CDR3 protein. The data hold 400,000 to 450,000 distinct CDR3 sequences, with 55% to 70% observed a single time. CDR1 and CDR2 (germline): SGDLS, YYNGEE. Including both end residues, the CDR3 is 13 amino acids long. Comment on this clonotype: The antigen is undetermined. This CDR3 is missing its conserved last phenylalanine or tryptophan, likely due to a read error. No DNA is shown, since the ends of the CDR3 on it are uncertain; the CDR3 is the one TCRdb lists.

The chain carries TRBV9 and TRBJ2-7; TRBD2, the table's D call, lacks a check against the DNA. The sequence was obtained from a human donor in good health, serving as a control. The specimen was sorted CD4+, CD8+, or CD8+CD57+ T cells (not recorded which) from PBMCs. The CDR3 here is CASSINGANSPLL.